This T cell receptor beta chain was sequenced in a study of T cells in Graves' hyperthyroidism and ophthalmopathy. Overall study results and limits: A model built on 13 V-J features separated ophthalmopathy from stable hyperthyroidism. The model identified upcoming ophthalmopathy a median 6.5 months ahead of onset.

Amplification of TCR beta CDR3 regions was performed using RNA transcripts as template. HTBI primers were the set used in a first-round RT-PCR of the TCR CDR3. TCRdb reprocessed the multiplex PCR reads with MiXCR, giving one entry per CDR3 protein. The sample has almost 500,000 distinct CDR3 sequences, about 20% seen once; the top ten hold under 55%. This clonotype occurred many times. The antigen is undetermined. V gave up 0 bases and J gave up 0 bases, with 14 bases separating them. Germline CDR1 LGHDT, CDR2 YNNKEL (reference sequence). There are 17 residues in the CDR3. Disease lasting under 3 months, a NOSPECS grade of at least 4, and a Clinical Activity Score of at least 3 were features of the ophthalmopathy patients. Orbital computed tomography, thyroid ultrasound, serum thyroxine and TRAb, and clinical symptoms together informed the diagnoses.

The source is a woman in her sixties or seventies with Graves' ophthalmopathy. The chain couples TRBV3-1 to TRBJ1-1; D remains unclear. What was sequenced was blood. The CDR3 sequence is CASSQERGWTMNTEAFF. CDR3 in DNA: TGTGCCAGCAGCCAAGAGCGGGGTTGGACCATGAACACTGAAGCTTTCTTT.